The 5 T cell receptor beta chains listed next were all sequenced from one sample in a study of blood T cell repertoires in COVID-19. Method: immunoSEQ multiplex PCR; TCRdb's copy keeps in-frame clones and lacks some. The sample contains 120,000 to 150,000 clones, roughly 85% of which appear only once. The sample comprised peripheral blood. All receptors come from a man aged 60 to 69 with acute or convalescent COVID-19.

This clone was recorded a few times. This chain joins TRBV4-1 and TRBJ1-6, with 7 nucleotides matching TRBD1. The V gene end was trimmed by 0 bases and the J gene end by 7 bases; junction bases not matched to a gene: 9. CDR3 length: 17 residues. The V gene's germline CDR1 is MGHRA and CDR2 YSYEKL. In DNA form, the CDR3 reads TGCGCCAGCAGCCAAGAGTTCGAGGGGGCGAGAAATTCACCCCTCCACTTT. Protein sequence: CASSQEFEGARNSPLHF.

The gene calls are TRBV4-2 and TRBJ2-1; 9 bases agree with TRBD2. The junction had 6 bases not matched to a gene; V was cut back by 0 bases and J by 6 bases. The CDR3 runs to 16 residues. CDR1 is LGHNA, CDR2 YNFKEQ, per germline. CDR3 nucleotides: TGTGCCAGCAGCCAAGATCCCGCGACTAGCGGCAATGAGCAGTTCTTC. Translation: CASSQDPATSGNEQFF.

The rearrangement uses TRBV28 and TRBJ2-4, with 12 bases identical to TRBD1. Trimming cost V 5 bases and J 7 bases; bases outside gene matches: 12. The CDR3 extends over 17 amino acids. Germline-derived CDR1 and CDR2 are MDHEN and SYDVKM. This CDR3 is CASSVGQGALGSNIQYF. Written as DNA, the CDR3 is TGTGCCAGCAGTGTGGGACAGGGGGCGCTGGGTTCGAACATTCAGTACTTC. Based on the CDR3 plus reference TRBV28 and TRBJ2-4, the full variable domain is DVKVTQSSRYLVKRTGEKVFLECVQDMDHENMFWYRQDPGLGLRLIYFSYDVKMKEKGDIPEGYSVSREKKERFSLILESASTNQTSMYLCASSVGQGALGSNIQYFGAGTRLSVL.

The chain joins TRBV7-9 to TRBJ1-2; D unclear. Germline lookup yields CDR1 SEHNR and CDR2 FQNEAQ (reference sequence). CDR3 length equals 11 residues. Trimming left V 4 bases short and J 5 bases short, with 5 bases between. In nucleotides, the CDR3 is TGTGCCAGCAGCTCCCTATATGGCTACACCTTC. It specifies CASSSLYGYTF.

V gene TRBV28 combines with J gene TRBJ2-1; 14 bases agree with TRBD2. The CDR3 consists of 18 residues. Trimming took 2 bases from V and 8 from J; bases not matched to a gene: 11. Per germline, CDR1 MDHEN and CDR2 SYDVKM. The CDR3 protein is CASSLPQGLAGVTDEQFF. CDR3 in DNA: TGTGCCAGCAGTTTACCTCAGGGACTAGCGGGAGTAACGGATGAGCAGTTCTTC. Full variable domain (rest looked up from reference TRBV28 and TRBJ2-1): DVKVTQSSRYLVKRTGEKVFLECVQDMDHENMFWYRQDPGLGLRLIYFSYDVKMKEKGDIPEGYSVSREKKERFSLILESASTNQTSMYLCASSLPQGLAGVTDEQFFGPGTRLTVL.